This TCR beta chain came from a study of neurological immune-mediated disorders. TCRdb re-analysed the 5' RACE reads in MiXCR, keeping a single row per CDR3 protein. This sample has 66,000 or so distinct CDR3 sequences, with roughly 5.5% found just once. Germline lookup yields CDR1 MDHEN and CDR2 SYDVKM. V lost 7 bases, J lost 7 bases, and 19 bases lay in between. The CDR3 consists of 14 residues. Findings and limits, study-wide: Clinical features showed no association with the multiple sclerosis repertoire cluster, and MRI features showed none either.

This clonotype was observed at least ten times. Its antigen is currently unknown. This clonotype was obtained from a woman aged 25 to 39 with multiple sclerosis. The sequenced sample was PBMCs. The J gene is TRBJ1-2, the V gene TRBV28; D not resolved. The CDR3 region is CASTTPPRAGGYTF. In DNA form, the CDR3 reads TGTGCCAGCACCACCCCCCCGCGGGCCGGTGGCTACACCTTC.